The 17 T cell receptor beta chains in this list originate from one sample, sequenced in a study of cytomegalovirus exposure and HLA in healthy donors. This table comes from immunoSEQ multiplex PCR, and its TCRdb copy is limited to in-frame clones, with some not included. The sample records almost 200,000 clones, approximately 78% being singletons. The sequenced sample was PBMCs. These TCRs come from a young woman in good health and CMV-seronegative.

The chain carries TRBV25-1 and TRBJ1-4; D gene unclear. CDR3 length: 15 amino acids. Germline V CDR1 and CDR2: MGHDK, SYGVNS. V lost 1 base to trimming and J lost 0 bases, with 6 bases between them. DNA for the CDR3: TGTGCCAGCAGTGAATTCACATCAACTAATGAAAAACTGTTTTTT. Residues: CASSEFTSTNEKLFF.

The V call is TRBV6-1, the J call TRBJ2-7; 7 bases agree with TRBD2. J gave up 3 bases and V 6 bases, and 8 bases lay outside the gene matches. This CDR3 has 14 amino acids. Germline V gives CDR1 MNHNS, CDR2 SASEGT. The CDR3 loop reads CASSDTSAIYEQYF. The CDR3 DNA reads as TGTGCCAGCAGCGACACTAGCGCTATCTACGAGCAGTACTTC.

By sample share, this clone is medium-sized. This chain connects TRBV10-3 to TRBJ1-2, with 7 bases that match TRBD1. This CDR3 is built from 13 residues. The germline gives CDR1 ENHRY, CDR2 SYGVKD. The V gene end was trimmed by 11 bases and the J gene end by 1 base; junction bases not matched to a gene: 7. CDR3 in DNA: TGTGCCGTCCGGGACAGTCGTAACTATGGCTACACCTTC. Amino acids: CAVRDSRNYGYTF.

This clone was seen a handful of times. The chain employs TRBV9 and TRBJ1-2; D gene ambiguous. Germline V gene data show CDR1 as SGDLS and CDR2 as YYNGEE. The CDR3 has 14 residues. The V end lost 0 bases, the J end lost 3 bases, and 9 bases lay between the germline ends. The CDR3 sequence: CASSVDEGDYGYTF. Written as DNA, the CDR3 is TGTGCCAGCAGCGTAGATGAGGGCGACTATGGCTACACCTTC. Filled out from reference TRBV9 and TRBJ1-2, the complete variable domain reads DSGVTQTPKHLITATGQRVTLRCSPRSGDLSVYWYQQSLDQGLQFLIQYYNGEERAKGNILERFSAQQFPDLHSELNLSSLELGDSALYFCASSVDEGDYGYTFGSGTRLTVV.

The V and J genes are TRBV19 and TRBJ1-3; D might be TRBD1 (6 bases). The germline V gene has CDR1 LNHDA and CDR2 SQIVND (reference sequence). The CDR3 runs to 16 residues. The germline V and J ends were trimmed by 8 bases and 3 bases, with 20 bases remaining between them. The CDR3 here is CASQPGHRASGNTIYF. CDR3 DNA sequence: TGTGCCAGTCAACCGGGACACAGGGCAAGTGGAAACACCATATATTTT.

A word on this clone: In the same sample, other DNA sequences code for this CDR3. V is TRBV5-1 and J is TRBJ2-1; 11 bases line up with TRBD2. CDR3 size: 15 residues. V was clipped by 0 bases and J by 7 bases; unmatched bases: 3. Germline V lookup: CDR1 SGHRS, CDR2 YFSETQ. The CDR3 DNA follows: TGCGCCAGCAGCTTGGGCCTAGCGGGGGGAAATGAGCAGTTCTTC. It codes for CASSLGLAGGNEQFF.

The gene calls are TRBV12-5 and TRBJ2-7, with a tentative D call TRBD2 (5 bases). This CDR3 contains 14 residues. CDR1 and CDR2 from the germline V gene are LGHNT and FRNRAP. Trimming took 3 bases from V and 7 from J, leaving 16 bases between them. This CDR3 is CASGLEGALVEQYF. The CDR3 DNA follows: TGTGCTAGTGGTTTAGAGGGTGCCCTGGTGGAGCAGTACTTC.

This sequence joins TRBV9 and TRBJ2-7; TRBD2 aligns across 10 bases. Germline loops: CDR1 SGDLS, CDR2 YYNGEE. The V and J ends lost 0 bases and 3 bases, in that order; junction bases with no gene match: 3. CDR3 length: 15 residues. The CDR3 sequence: CASSVGPSGSYEQYF. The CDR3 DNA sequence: TGTGCCAGCAGCGTAGGTCCTAGCGGGAGCTACGAGCAGTACTTC.

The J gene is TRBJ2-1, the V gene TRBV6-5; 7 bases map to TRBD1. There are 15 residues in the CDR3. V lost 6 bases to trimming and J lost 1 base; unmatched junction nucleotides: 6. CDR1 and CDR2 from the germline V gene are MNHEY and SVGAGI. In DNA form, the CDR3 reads TGTGCCAGCAGCAGCAGGGGGTGGTCCTACAATGAGCAGTTCTTC. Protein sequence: CASSSRGWSYNEQFF.

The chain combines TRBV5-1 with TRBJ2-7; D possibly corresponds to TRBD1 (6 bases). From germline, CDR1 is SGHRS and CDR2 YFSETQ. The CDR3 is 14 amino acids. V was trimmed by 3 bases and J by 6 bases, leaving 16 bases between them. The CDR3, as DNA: TGCGCCAGCAGCTCGGGGACAACGGGGCGCGAGCAGTACTTC. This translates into CASSSGTTGREQYF.

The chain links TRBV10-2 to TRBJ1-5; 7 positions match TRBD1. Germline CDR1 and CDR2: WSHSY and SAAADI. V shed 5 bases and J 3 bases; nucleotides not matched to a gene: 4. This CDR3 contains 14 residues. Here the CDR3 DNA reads TGCGCCAGCAGTTTAGACAGGGTCAATCAGCCCCAGCATTTT. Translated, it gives CASSLDRVNQPQHF.

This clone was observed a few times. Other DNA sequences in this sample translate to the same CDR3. The CDR3 bases are TGTGCCAGCACCGACAGGGGGACTGAAGCTTTCTTT. Protein sequence: CASTDRGTEAFF. The chain is built from TRBV27 and TRBJ1-1; 9 bases align to TRBD1. This CDR3 is built from 12 residues. Germline assignment: CDR1 MNHEY and CDR2 SMNVEV (reference sequence). The ends lost 7 bases at V and 5 bases at J; junction bases unmatched: 2.

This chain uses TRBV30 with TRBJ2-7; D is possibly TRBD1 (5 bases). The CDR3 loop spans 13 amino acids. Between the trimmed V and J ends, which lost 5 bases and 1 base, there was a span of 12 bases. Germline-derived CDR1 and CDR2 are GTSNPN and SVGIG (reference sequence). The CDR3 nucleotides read TGTGCCTGGGGGGCAGGGTGGTCCTACGAGCAGTACTTC. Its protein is CAWGAGWSYEQYF. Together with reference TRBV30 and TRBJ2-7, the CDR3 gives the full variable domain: SQTIHQWPATLVQPVGSPLSLECTVEGTSNPNLYWYRQAAGRGLQLLFYSVGIGQISSEVPQNLSASRPQDRQFILSSKKLLLSDSGFYLCAWGAGWSYEQYFGPGTRLTVT.

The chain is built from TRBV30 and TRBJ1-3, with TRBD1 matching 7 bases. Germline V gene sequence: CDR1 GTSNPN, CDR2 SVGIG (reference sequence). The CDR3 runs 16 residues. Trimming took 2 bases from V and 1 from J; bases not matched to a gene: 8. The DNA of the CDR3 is TGTGCCTGGAGTTGGGGTACAGGGGAATCTGGAAACACCATATATTTT. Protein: CAWSWGTGESGNTIYF.

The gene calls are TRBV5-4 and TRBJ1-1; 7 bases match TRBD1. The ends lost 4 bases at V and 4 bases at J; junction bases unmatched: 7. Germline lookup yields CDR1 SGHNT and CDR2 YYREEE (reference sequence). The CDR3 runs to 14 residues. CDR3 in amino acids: CASSPKTGFTEAFF. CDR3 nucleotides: TGTGCCAGCAGCCCTAAGACAGGGTTCACTGAAGCTTTCTTT.

CDR3 in amino acids: CASRASDQPQHF. CDR3 sequence (DNA): TGTGCCAGCCGAGCGTCGGATCAGCCCCAGCATTTT. The chain carries TRBV2 and TRBJ1-5; no clear D gene. Germline CDR1 SNHLY, CDR2 FYNNEI. V was shortened by 8 bases and J by 5 bases, with 10 bases between the two germline ends. CDR3 length: 12 residues.

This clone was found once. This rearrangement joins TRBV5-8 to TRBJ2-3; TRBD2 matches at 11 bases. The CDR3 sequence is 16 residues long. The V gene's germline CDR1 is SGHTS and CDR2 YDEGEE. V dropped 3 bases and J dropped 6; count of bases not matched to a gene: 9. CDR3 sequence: CASSSLAGGPGDTQYF. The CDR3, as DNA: TGTGCCAGCAGCTCCTTAGCGGGGGGGCCAGGGGATACGCAGTATTTT.